These T cell receptor beta chains were read from a single sample in a study of T cell responses to AZD1222 COVID-19 vaccine. The protocol was immunoSEQ multiplex PCR, while the TCRdb copy is restricted to in-frame clones and leaves out a portion. The sample holds 70,000 to 100,000 clones; around 85% are singletons and the top ten take around 3.7%. The source was peripheral blood, collected 28 days after the second AZD1222 dose. The receptor set was obtained from an adult who received the AZD1222 COVID-19 vaccine. Both conserved end residues are part of each CDR3. D genes are given only for firm matches. Only some rows state a clone size, as once, few, many or a class for expanded clones.

d_gene | j_gene | abundance | v_gene | CDR3aa | CDR3nt
TRBD1 | TRBJ1-2 | NA | TRBV18 | CASSPQQGDGYTF | TGTGCCAGCTCACCACAACAGGGGGATGGCTACACCTTC
NA | TRBJ2-7 | NA | TRBV6-5 | CASSGPNTGINEQYF | TGTGCCAGCAGCGGACCTAATACAGGGATCAACGAGCAGTACTTC
TRBD1 | TRBJ1-2 | NA | TRBV4-3 | CASSRGQADLRGGYTF | TGCGCCAGCAGCCGGGGACAGGCTGACCTTAGAGGGGGCTACACCTTC
TRBD2 | TRBJ2-5 | NA | TRBV4-3 | CASSLTSGRGETQYF | TGCGCCAGCAGCCTGACTAGCGGGAGGGGAGAGACCCAGTACTTC
TRBD2 | TRBJ2-7 | NA | TRBV2 | CASSGAGLAGVGEQYF | TGTGCCAGCAGTGGAGCCGGACTAGCGGGAGTGGGAGAGCAGTACTTC
NA | TRBJ1-6 | NA | TRBV20-1 | CSASLTGSSYNSPLHF | TGCAGTGCTAGTTTAACAGGGAGCTCCTATAATTCACCCCTCCACTTT
NA | TRBJ1-6 | NA | TRBV30 | CAWKVELDSPLHF | TGTGCCTGGAAGGTCGAGTTGGATTCACCCCTCCACTTT
TRBD2 | TRBJ2-5 | NA | TRBV3-1/TRBV3-2 | CASSRGLAFSETQYF | TGTGCCAGCAGCCGGGGACTAGCCTTCTCGGAGACCCAGTACTTC
NA | TRBJ1-5 | NA | TRBV3-1/TRBV3-2 | CASSRTGQPQHF | TGTGCCAGCAGCCGAACTGGGCAGCCCCAGCATTTT
NA | TRBJ2-6 | NA | TRBV5-1 | CASSFVAGANVLTF | TGCGCCAGCAGCTTCGTGGCTGGGGCCAACGTCCTGACTTTC
NA | TRBJ2-7 | NA | TRBV19 | CASSITRSYEQYF | TGTGCCAGTAGTATTACAAGGTCCTACGAGCAGTACTTC
NA | TRBJ2-5 | NA | TRBV11-3 | CASSAGLGETQYF | TGTGCCAGCAGCGCGGGCCTTGGCGAGACCCAGTACTTC
NA | TRBJ2-1 | NA | TRBV11-2 | CASSLVFGDEQFF | TGTGCCAGCAGCTTAGTCTTCGGGGATGAGCAGTTCTTC
TRBD2 | TRBJ2-3 | NA | TRBV7-9 | CASSLGLADTDTQYF | TGTGCCAGCAGCTTGGGGCTAGCGGACACAGATACGCAGTATTTT
NA | TRBJ1-1 | few | TRBV30 | CAWSGPTYPAWEKAFF | TGTGCCTGGAGTGGGCCGACCTACCCGGCGTGGGAGAAAGCTTTCTTT
NA | TRBJ2-2 | NA | TRBV6-1 | CASSALWGPTNTGELFF | TGTGCCAGCAGTGCCCTTTGGGGGCCGACGAACACCGGGGAGCTGTTTTTT
TRBD1 | TRBJ2-7 | NA | TRBV10-1 | CASSVGTGGYEQYF | TGCGCCAGCAGCGTAGGGACAGGGGGGTACGAGCAGTACTTC
NA | TRBJ1-3 | few | TRBV2 | CASSEDLLSGNTIYF | TGTGCCAGCAGTGAAGACCTGCTCTCTGGAAACACCATATATTTT
NA | TRBJ1-2 | NA | TRBV7-9 | CASSRDTEQDYGYTF | TGTGCCAGCAGCCGGGACACAGAACAAGATTATGGCTACACCTTC
TRBD1 | TRBJ1-1 | NA | TRBV6-2/TRBV6-3 | CASSYKGAGNTEAFF | TGTGCCAGCAGTTACAAGGGGGCGGGAAACACTGAAGCTTTCTTT
TRBD2 | TRBJ2-7 | NA | TRBV5-4 | CASSLITSGIYEQYF | TGTGCCAGCAGCTTGATAACTAGCGGGATCTACGAGCAGTACTTC
NA | TRBJ1-5 | NA | TRBV7-3 | CASSLGYSNQPQHF | TGTGCCAGCAGCTTGGGCTATAGCAATCAGCCCCAGCATTTT
NA | TRBJ1-1 | NA | TRBV30 | CAWSYRSNTEAFF | TGTGCCTGGAGCTACAGATCGAACACTGAAGCTTTCTTT
NA | TRBJ2-5 | NA | TRBV28 | CASSLFPGEWEETQYF | TGTGCCAGCAGTTTATTTCCGGGGGAGTGGGAAGAGACCCAGTACTTC
TRBD1 | TRBJ1-1 | NA | TRBV5-1 | CASSVDRVNTEAFF | TGCGCCAGCAGCGTTGACAGGGTGAACACTGAAGCTTTCTTT
NA | TRBJ2-3 | NA | TRBV19 | CASSIGTTSTDTQYF | TGTGCCAGTAGTATAGGGACGACTAGCACAGATACGCAGTATTTT
TRBD1 | TRBJ1-1 | NA | TRBV29-1 | CSVDRQGGGTEAFF | TGCAGCGTTGACCGACAGGGCGGGGGCACTGAAGCTTTCTTT
NA | TRBJ2-3 | NA | TRBV7-2 | CASSRTASTDTQYF | TGTGCCAGCAGCCGGACAGCTAGCACAGATACGCAGTATTTT
NA | TRBJ1-3 | NA | TRBV6-5 | CASSYQGSRGNTIYF | TGTGCCAGCAGTTATCAGGGTAGTAGGGGAAACACCATATATTTT
NA | TRBJ1-1 | NA | TRBV18 | CASSTGFLGTEAFF | TGTGCCAGCTCAACAGGATTTCTAGGCACTGAAGCTTTCTTT
NA | TRBJ2-2 | NA | TRBV5-5 | CASSPRGGNFPGELFF | TGTGCCAGCAGCCCCAGGGGGGGGAACTTCCCCGGGGAGCTGTTTTTT